This T cell receptor beta chain was found in a study of cytomegalovirus exposure and HLA in healthy donors (dated by TCRdb to the late 2010s). Background for the entire study: In an earlier analysis of roughly 500 of the donors, roughly 300 Gb of sequence data and just under 120 million unique TCR beta sequences from about 180 million T cells were reported. In an earlier analysis of 587 of the donors, high-throughput TCR beta sequencing was used to judge whether each TCR beta V gene segment behaved as functional or pseudogenic. All discovery cohort repertoires had been generated using a single sequencing platform. An early release that covered around 590 HLA-typed donors contained approximately 320 gigabases of sequencing data and roughly 84 million unique TCR sequences. Rather than drawing on any new phenotypic data, the later analysis identified candidate immune exposures from TCR beta sequences and the way those sequences occurred across donors. The study combined high-throughput TCR immunosequencing, statistical association of individual TCRs with disease status, and machine learning to predict cytomegalovirus infection status. A handful of DR-DQ haplotypes were handled as single units for association and clustering because linkage in the cohort was strong. The study aimed to test whether signatures of past pathogen exposure could be identified by cataloging public T cell receptors. Among 350 to 400 genotyped donors of the cohort, an average of about 240,000 unique TCR beta nucleotide sequences were sequenced per donor, around a sixth of them non-productive. Besides the first cohort of around 700 subjects, a separate validation cohort made up of some 110 different subjects was used. In a later genetic analysis, genome-wide SNP genotypes for about three fifths of the roughly 670 donors were used, and that subset was treated as a discovery cohort. Using immunosequencing, the study profiled T cell repertoires from fewer than 850 subjects and related those repertoires to cytomegalovirus serostatus. Typing coverage differed by locus: A, B, C, DRB1 and DQB1 were typed in roughly 620-630 donors, DQA1 in about 500, DPA1 in nearly 610, and DPB1 in 400 to 480. A later analysis re-analyzed previously published TCR beta repertoires from about 600 donors and added high-resolution HLA genotyping to study TCR occurrence patterns. Of the 350 to 450 genotyped donors, less than 85% were placed in the genetic ancestry cluster associated with self-reported Caucasian donors. Donor age, sex, ethnicity and CMV serostatus were collected together with the repertoire data. HLA typing included class I and class II loci at four-digit resolution.

The cohort comprised some 700 healthy bone marrow donors. Cohort members were all nominally healthy when sampled, although unrecorded immune exposures were likely present. The donor was CMV seronegative and belonged to the group of over 300 seronegative cohort members. Each donor provided a peripheral blood sample, and peripheral blood mononuclear cells were used for TCR beta sequencing. Genomic DNA extraction from the blood cell samples was performed with the Qiagen DNeasy Blood Extraction Kit. The trim is 0 bases for V and 3 bases for J, with a gap of 12 bases between the germline ends. CDR1 and CDR2, per the germline V gene, are MNHEY and SVGAGI. CDR3 length: 15 amino acids, cysteine to phenylalanine. The CDR3 DNA has 45 bases and is translated from base 1. Broader findings and caveats from the paper: A group of highly shared sequence variants was considered likely to be a technical artifact of the sequencing pipeline. An association between a missense DCLRE1C variant and V-gene and J-gene trimming of TCR beta chains was found in a later genetic analysis and replicated in an independent cohort. When HLA alleles, especially DR and DQ, strongly co-occurred, attributing TCR associations to individual alleles was difficult. A later analysis reported that several top co-occurrence clusters appeared linked to parvovirus B19, influenza, CMV and Epstein-Barr virus. In vitro tests confirmed that a few of the cytomegalovirus-associated TCR beta chains recognize cytomegalovirus antigens. A later analysis found that most CMV-associated TCR beta chains appeared HLA-restricted, with HLA associations seemingly driven largely by CMV exposure. Sequencing depth was assumed to be roughly uniform across donors in the presence/absence analyses, though that assumption may not hold. In a later analysis, HLA-associated TCR beta chains showed more clonal expansion and lower generation probabilities than non-associated chains that were equally common. In a later analysis, TCR association rates were found to vary across HLA loci, with the most associated TCRs seen for DRB1 alleles and the fewest for HLA-C alleles. Because HLA typing was unavailable for some donors at each locus, only the typed subset was used in association tests. In a later analysis, around 17,000 TCR beta sequences were associated with specific HLA alleles at a false discovery rate of 0.05. Compared with the roughly 700-donor mean, donors in an Asian-associated ancestry cluster had fewer N-insertions in productive TCRs, according to a later genetic analysis. The cohort was sequenced for TCR beta chains only, and without alpha or paired-chain data the features that could be detected were limited. It was suggested by the authors that the approach could potentially be generalized to other disease states and immunological phenotypes. Some IMGT-functional V segments, including TRBV6-2 and TRBV6-3, could not be told apart with the 87-base-pair reads, so those segments were excluded. In the study, around 150 TCR beta chains were listed as associated with cytomegalovirus. Because counts were too low, 15 to 20 rarely observed V segments, including chromosome 9 orphons, were left out of the earlier analysis of some 600 of the donors. Correlated functional status among segregating V segments might reflect linkage disequilibrium, but an unknown experimental factor could not be ruled out. Across donors, most TCR sequences were observed very rarely, whereas some public TCRs were present in many individuals. For the cohort, immune exposure information was limited to CMV serostatus. In an earlier analysis of roughly 500 of the donors, most TCR beta V segments appeared in productive rearrangements about 87% or about 30% of the time, broadly matching IMGT annotations. A further reported finding was that TCR beta sequences accurately predicted the HLA-A and HLA-B alleles for most subjects in the first cohort. Cytomegalovirus status was reported to be diagnosed by the classifier with high specificity and sensitivity in both the original and validation cohorts.

The library was produced with the immunoSEQ multiplex PCR assay. A mixture of 60 forward primers for TCR Vbeta segments and 13 reverse primers for TCR Jbeta segments was used in the multiplex PCR. The CDR3 region of rearranged TCR beta genes was amplified from genomic DNA by a multiplex PCR assay. On the Illumina HiSeq System, the amplified TCR beta libraries were sequenced as 87-base-pair reads. On the authors' methods: Across the roughly 600 repertoires, a later analysis counted some 80 million unique TCR beta chains, roughly 11 million of which were shared by at least two donors. Raw reads were error-corrected and collapsed into unique sequences by a nearest-neighbor algorithm in which closely related sequences were merged to remove PCR and sequencing errors. Alignment of CDR3 sequences to IMGT reference sequences was used to assign V, D and J gene segments. Each retained sequence needed at least a six-nucleotide match to both a V gene segment and a J gene segment. Rearrangements were called productive when the CDR3 lacked stop codons and stayed in frame with V and J; all others were non-productive. CDR3 was defined by IMGT convention, running from the second conserved V-encoded cysteine to the conserved J-encoded phenylalanine. In an earlier analysis of more than 550 of the donors, sequences lacking an unambiguous match to a single V gene segment were excluded. In an earlier analysis of 587 of the donors, a V segment was called functional when productive rearrangements were above 56.7%, and segregating when the standard deviation between donors exceeded 5%. To diagnose cytomegalovirus status from the catalog of TCR beta chain sequences, a statistical classification framework was built. In a later analysis, TCR nucleotide sequences were compared against IMGT/GENE-DB human TR gene sequences so that V and J genes could be assigned. The TCRdist pipeline was used in a later analysis to assign CDR3 sequences and most-parsimonious VDJ recombination scenarios. A later analysis defined each TCR beta chain by its CDR3 amino acid sequence plus V-gene family, and excluded reads lacking a unique V-gene family. As a way to deal with suspected cross-contamination and a sequencing artifact, a later analysis dropped 592 nucleotide sequences that were highly shared and had low generation probability. A later analysis calculated a clonal expansion index for each public chain from normalized within-repertoire ranks of inferred template counts. In a later analysis, generation probabilities were computed with a VDJ recombination model fitted to out-of-frame rearrangements, and the resulting probabilities were checked against IGoR. In a later analysis, TCR-TCR, TCR-HLA and TCR-CMV co-occurrence was scored with hypergeometric tests, and a repertoire-size bias correction was applied to TCR pairs. False discovery rates were estimated in a later analysis by permuting HLA or CMV assignments 20 times. In a later analysis, co-occurring TCRs were grouped using DBSCAN, with TCRdist sequence similarity added in when clustering inside HLA-allele-positive subsets. Repertoires with fewer than 30,000 or more than 120,000 public chains were left out of co-occurrence clustering, as were about 5 repertoires with anomalous nucleotide sharing. The table comes from immuneACCESS by way of TCRdb, which keeps in-frame sequences with V and J called. Part of the clones is missing from these tables; in studies checked, under half for an unresolved V gene and the rest for unknown reasons. Clone size and the V and J calls come from that table; the DNA yielded D and trimming. The sample table shows roughly 200,000 clones, and 70% to 80% are seen once. About 3% of the sample rests with the top ten.

In the case of this clone: Its antigen is still unknown. No clone much larger than this one lies a single base away; base qualities are absent.

The sequence was obtained from a male donor in good health and CMV-seronegative. Recombination connected TRBV6-5 to TRBJ2-7; TRBD2 is possibly the D segment (5 matching bases). The sample comprised PBMCs. The bases read TGTGCCAGCAGTTACTCGAGTCAGGACTTCTACGAGCAGTACTTC. It translates to CASSYSSQDFYEQYF.